The 13 T cell receptor beta chains below all came from one sample that was sequenced in a study of T cells expressing NK-cell markers. TCRdb reanalyzed the 5' RACE reads and collapses them to one entry per CDR3 protein, without DNA. The sample data list 150,000 to 160,000 distinct CDR3 sequences. What was sequenced was blood T cells: a sorted CD56 or NKG2C T cell subset, CD4+ or CD8+ T cells, or bulk PBMC T cells (not recorded which). Receptors were obtained from a woman aged 45 to 65 in good health.

The V call is TRBV24-1, the J call TRBJ2-3; with no DNA, the TCRdb D assignment of TRBD1 cannot be verified. Germline CDR1 reads KGHDR; CDR2 reads SFDVKD. The length of the CDR3 is 13 residues. The CDR3 sequence: CATRTGSADTQYF.

The rearrangement links TRBV12-5 to TRBJ2-2; no DNA is available, so the TRBD2 call from TCRdb remains unchecked. Germline CDR1 LGHNT, CDR2 FRNRAP. This CDR3 has 15 amino acids. The CDR3 sequence is CASGLTSGIGGELFF.

The CDR3 sequence is CSAAFGSYEQYF. The rearrangement links TRBV20-1 to TRBJ2-7; TCRdb gives TRBD2 as the D gene, but with no DNA this cannot be confirmed. Germline assignment: CDR1 DFQATT and CDR2 SNEGSKA (reference sequence). CDR3 length: 12 residues.

The chain joins TRBV4-1 to TRBJ2-7. The CDR3 contains 14 residues. The germline V gene has CDR1 MGHRA and CDR2 YSYEKL. The CDR3 protein is CASSQDNTATEQYF.

The chain employs TRBV7-3 and TRBJ2-1; TCRdb proposes TRBD2, but this gene call is untestable without DNA. Germline CDR1 SGHTA, CDR2 FQGTGA. This CDR3 contains 15 residues. This CDR3 is CASSSTSGRVNEQFF.

The chain is built from TRBV5-1 and TRBJ2-1; the TCRdb D gene call, TRBD2, has no DNA to confirm it. Germline values: CDR1 SGHRS, CDR2 YFSETQ. The CDR3 consists of 15 residues. The CDR3 spells CASSLDTSGGPEQFF.

This chain joins TRBV11-2 and TRBJ2-7. Germline V gives CDR1 SGHAT, CDR2 FQNNGV. CDR3 length equals 13 residues. This chain's CDR3 is CASSLDWWYEQYF.

This chain uses TRBV6-1 with TRBJ2-5; TCRdb's D call, TRBD2, is unchecked because there is no DNA. The CDR3 contains 16 residues. Germline V CDR1 and CDR2: MNHNS, SASEGT. The CDR3 sequence is CASSEAGTSGKETQYF.

The V gene is TRBV4-2, the J gene TRBJ2-1; TCRdb gives TRBD2 as the D gene, but with no DNA this cannot be confirmed. The germline gives CDR1 LGHNA, CDR2 YNFKEQ. The CDR3 covers 18 residues. The CDR3 here is CASSPRMITSGLWDEQFF.

The chain links TRBV29-1 to TRBJ1-2; checking the TCRdb D call of TRBD1 is not possible without DNA. CDR1 SQVTM and CDR2 ANQGSEA come from the germline V gene. This CDR3 has 14 amino acids. The CDR3 spells CSVDRGRENYGYTF. Filled out from reference TRBV29-1 and TRBJ1-2, the complete variable domain reads SAVISQKPSRDICQRGTSLTIQCQVDSQVTMMFWYRQQPGQSLTLIATANQGSEATYESGFVIDKFPISRPNLTFSTLTVSNMSPEDSSIYLCSVDRGRENYGYTFGSGTRLTVV.

The V call is TRBV5-1, the J call TRBJ2-3; TCRdb lists TRBD2, though no DNA is available to test this call. This CDR3 has 17 amino acids. Germline V gene lookup returns CDR1 SGHRS and CDR2 YFSETQ. The CDR3 loop is CASSLAGLGRAKDTQYF.

The V and J genes are TRBV25-1 and TRBJ2-3; the D call from TCRdb, TRBD2, cannot be confirmed without DNA. The germline CDR1 and CDR2 sequences are MGHDK and SYGVNS. This CDR3 is built from 15 residues. The CDR3 here is CASSGPAGVTDTQYF.

This chain joins TRBV23-1 and TRBJ2-2; the TRBD2 assignment by TCRdb is unverifiable without DNA. TRBV23-1 is an ORF, and what it does is uncertain. This CDR3 has 15 residues. This chain's CDR3 is CASSHAGTSPGELFF.